This T cell receptor beta chain derives from a study of blood T cells in healthy people across ages. Background on the study: Template switching captured about one barcoded beta molecule per two T cells. General study findings and limits: Getting older went along with TCR beta diversity per million T cells dropping roughly linearly. Higher diversity and more naive CD4+ cells were features of long-lived donors, compared to aged donors.

As regards this clonotype: No antigen is known for it.

PCR was performed a second time for about 7 to 11 cycles using a sample-barcoded 5' primer and a J-beta primer mix. TCRdb processed the 5' RACE reads anew with MiXCR; each CDR3 protein has one entry. The sample has approximately 2,000,000 distinct CDR3 sequences; about two fifths are singletons. CDR1 and CDR2 from the germline V gene are MDHEN and SYDVKM. This CDR3 is built from 16 residues. V shed 6 bases, J shed 3 bases, and the junction held 9 bases outside the gene matches. This receptor was identified in a human donor in good health. Specimen: blood. The rearrangement uses TRBV28 and TRBJ2-7; TRBD2 matches 12 bases. CDR3 protein: CASRTSGGPGSYEQYF. CDR3 coding DNA: TGTGCCAGCAGAACTAGCGGGGGGCCGGGAAGCTACGAGCAGTACTTC.